These T cell receptor beta chains were read from a single sample in a study of OX40 agonist ivuxolimab in advanced cancers. Assay used: immunoSEQ multiplex PCR; TCRdb lists only in-frame clones, some missing. The sample includes 75,000 to 100,000 clones, roughly 90% of them seen just once. The sample in question was CD4+ or CD8+ T cells sorted from blood, obtained in a trial of the OX40 agonist ivuxolimab. The origin of the receptors is an adult with an advanced solid tumor such as melanoma, head and neck, liver or kidney cancer. The CDR3 runs from the conserved cysteine through the conserved F or W. Each record gives: J gene, clone size, D gene, V gene, CDR3 protein, CDR3 DNA. A D gene is named only where the DNA matches it firmly. Only some rows state a clone size, as once, few, many or a class for expanded clones.

j_call: TRBJ1-5; clone_size: -; d_call: -; v_call: TRBV6-5; cdr3_aa: CASSSNRNQPQHF; cdr3_nt: TGTGCCAGCAGTAGCAACAGGAATCAGCCCCAGCATTTT
j_call: TRBJ1-4; clone_size: -; d_call: -; v_call: TRBV6-5; cdr3_aa: CASSYQEGANEKLFF; cdr3_nt: TGTGCCAGCAGTTACCAAGAGGGAGCTAATGAAAAACTGTTTTTT
j_call: TRBJ1-4; clone_size: -; d_call: -; v_call: TRBV6-5; cdr3_aa: CASTGGVDEKLFF; cdr3_nt: TGTGCCAGCACGGGGGGCGTCGATGAAAAACTGTTTTTT
j_call: TRBJ1-5; clone_size: once; d_call: -; v_call: TRBV19; cdr3_aa: CASSQQRDQPQHF; cdr3_nt: TGTGCCAGTAGTCAACAGAGAGATCAGCCCCAGCATTTT
j_call: TRBJ2-5; clone_size: -; d_call: -; v_call: TRBV20-1; cdr3_aa: CSARDLETQYF; cdr3_nt: TGCAGTGCTAGAGATCTTGAGACCCAGTACTTC
j_call: TRBJ2-7; clone_size: -; d_call: TRBD1; v_call: TRBV5-4; cdr3_aa: CASSWGQGTYEQYF; cdr3_nt: TGTGCCAGCAGCTGGGGACAGGGGACCTACGAGCAGTACTTC
j_call: TRBJ2-7; clone_size: -; d_call: -; v_call: TRBV28; cdr3_aa: CASSAHSYEQYF; cdr3_nt: TGTGCCAGCAGTGCCCACTCCTACGAGCAGTACTTC
j_call: TRBJ1-1; clone_size: -; d_call: -; v_call: TRBV9; cdr3_aa: CASSKGGSGGMNTEAFF; cdr3_nt: TGTGCCAGCAGCAAAGGAGGGAGCGGGGGAATGAACACTGAAGCTTTCTTT
j_call: TRBJ2-5; clone_size: -; d_call: -; v_call: TRBV11-2; cdr3_aa: CASRIVETQYF; cdr3_nt: TGTGCCAGCAGGATCGTAGAGACCCAGTACTTC
j_call: TRBJ1-2; clone_size: -; d_call: -; v_call: TRBV4-3; cdr3_aa: CASSQGAGSYGYTF; cdr3_nt: TGCGCCAGCAGCCAAGGGGCAGGGAGCTATGGCTACACCTTC
j_call: TRBJ1-5; clone_size: -; d_call: -; v_call: TRBV11-2; cdr3_aa: CASSLAPNQPQHF; cdr3_nt: TGTGCCAGCAGCTTAGCCCCCAATCAGCCCCAGCATTTT
j_call: TRBJ2-1; clone_size: -; d_call: -; v_call: TRBV11-2; cdr3_aa: CASSWDGRYNEQFF; cdr3_nt: TGTGCCAGCAGCTGGGACGGGAGATACAATGAGCAGTTCTTC
j_call: TRBJ2-5; clone_size: -; d_call: -; v_call: TRBV29-1; cdr3_aa: CSVEQNGETQYF; cdr3_nt: TGCAGCGTTGAACAGAACGGAGAGACCCAGTACTTC
j_call: TRBJ2-6; clone_size: -; d_call: -; v_call: TRBV28; cdr3_aa: CASSDSSGANVLTF; cdr3_nt: TGTGCCAGCAGTGACAGCTCTGGGGCCAACGTCCTGACTTTC
j_call: TRBJ2-2; clone_size: -; d_call: TRBD2; v_call: TRBV29-1; cdr3_aa: CSVDWAGGPTTGELFF; cdr3_nt: TGCAGCGTTGACTGGGCGGGGGGGCCAACCACCGGGGAGCTGTTTTTT
j_call: TRBJ1-5; clone_size: -; d_call: -; v_call: TRBV5-1; cdr3_aa: CASSLGVPSNQPQHF; cdr3_nt: TGCGCCAGCAGCTTAGGGGTCCCTAGCAATCAGCCCCAGCATTTT
j_call: TRBJ1-4; clone_size: -; d_call: TRBD1; v_call: TRBV5-6; cdr3_aa: CASSSHPSTGIEKLFF; cdr3_nt: TGTGCCAGCAGCTCACACCCCTCGACAGGGATTGAAAAACTGTTTTTT